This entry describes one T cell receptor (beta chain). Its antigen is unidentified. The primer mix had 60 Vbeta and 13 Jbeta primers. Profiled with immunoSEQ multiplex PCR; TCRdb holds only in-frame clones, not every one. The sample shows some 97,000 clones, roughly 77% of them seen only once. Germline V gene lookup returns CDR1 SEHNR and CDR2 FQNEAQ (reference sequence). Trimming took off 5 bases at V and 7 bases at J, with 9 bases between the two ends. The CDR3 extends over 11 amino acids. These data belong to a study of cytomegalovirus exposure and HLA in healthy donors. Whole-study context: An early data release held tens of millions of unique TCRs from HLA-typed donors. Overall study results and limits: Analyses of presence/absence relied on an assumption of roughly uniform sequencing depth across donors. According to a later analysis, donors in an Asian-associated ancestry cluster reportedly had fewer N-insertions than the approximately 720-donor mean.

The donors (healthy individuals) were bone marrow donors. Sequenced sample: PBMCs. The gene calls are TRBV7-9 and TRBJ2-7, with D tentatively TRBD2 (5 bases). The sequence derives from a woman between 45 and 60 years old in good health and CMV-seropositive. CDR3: CASSDRGEQYF. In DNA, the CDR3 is TGTGCCAGCAGCGACCGAGGGGAGCAGTACTTC.